This entry lists 11 T cell receptor beta chains sequenced from one sample in a study of CD8 T cells in Susac syndrome. After extraction with the RNeasy kit, about 0.5 to 1 ug of the RNA was reverse transcribed using random hexamers. MiXCR, applied by TCRdb to the immunoSEQ multiplex PCR reads, yields one record per CDR3 protein. The repertoire consists of 100,000 to 150,000 distinct CDR3 sequences, with about 94% occurring once and the leading ten covering roughly 0.091%. The source material was CD4+ T cells from PBMCs. The source of these receptors is a human donor in good health.

This chain links TRBV12-3 or TRBV12-4 with TRBJ1-2; possible D gene TRBD1, 5 bases. The V end was cut by 3 bases, the J end by 7 bases, with 9 bases between. This CDR3 has 12 amino acids. CDR3: CASSFRDAGYTF. CDR3 in DNA: TGTGCCAGCAGTTTCCGGGACGCTGGCTACACCTTC.

The count of this clonotype is one. This chain uses TRBV29-1 with TRBJ2-3; the match to TRBD1 covers 8 bases. Per the germline V gene, CDR1 is SQVTM and CDR2 is ANQGSEA. V lost 4 bases to trimming and J lost 4 bases; unmatched junction nucleotides: 7. The CDR3 runs to 14 residues. CDR3 residues: CSVAQDRAPDTQYF. In nucleotides, the CDR3 is TGCAGCGTTGCCCAGGACAGGGCCCCAGATACGCAGTATTTT.

CDR3 loop: CASSPVGVGSGNTIYF. The CDR3 bases are TGTGCCAGCTCACCAGTGGGAGTCGGCTCTGGAAACACCATATATTTT. The chain employs TRBV18 and TRBJ1-3; D unclear. This CDR3 is 16 amino acids long. V lost 2 bases and J lost 0, with 11 bases in between. CDR1 and CDR2 from the germline V gene are KGHSH and LQKENI.

The V call is TRBV7-9, the J call TRBJ2-7; TRBD2 matches 9 bases. The V gene end was trimmed by 4 bases and the J gene end by 8 bases; junction bases not matched to a gene: 21. CDR1 SEHNR and CDR2 FQNEAQ come from the germline V gene (reference sequence). The CDR3 totals 18 residues. The CDR3 DNA follows: TGTGCCAGCAGCTCCGTTGGGCGACTAGCGGAGGGGGTTGTACAGCAGTACTTC. As protein: CASSSVGRLAEGVVQQYF. The full variable domain, its missing parts supplied by reference TRBV7-9 and TRBJ2-7, is DTGVSQNPRHKITKRGQNVTFRCDPISEHNRLYWYRQTLGQGPEFLTYFQNEAQLEKSRLLSDRFSAERPKGSFSTLEIQRTEQGDSAMYLCASSSVGRLAEGVVQQYFGPGTRLTVT.

The chain combines TRBV12-3 or TRBV12-4 with TRBJ1-2; TRBD1 matches 10 bases. V was clipped by 7 bases and J by 4 bases; unmatched bases: 6. This CDR3 contains 14 residues. CDR3 bases: TGTGCCAGCAAGATGACAGGGGGCCGCTATGGCTACACCTTC. It yields the protein CASKMTGGRYGYTF.

The chain couples TRBV20-1 to TRBJ2-7; 8 bases agree with TRBD2. V shed 6 bases, J shed 6 bases, and the junction held 13 bases outside the gene matches. Per the germline V gene, CDR1 is DFQATT and CDR2 is SNEGSKA (reference sequence). The CDR3 loop spans 14 amino acids. The CDR3 region is CSALLAGGRPEQYF. The CDR3 region has the DNA TGCAGTGCACTTCTAGCGGGCGGTCGCCCCGAGCAGTACTTC.

The rearrangement uses TRBV7-2 and TRBJ2-7; D is unclear. V was clipped by 5 bases and J by 7 bases, with 9 bases between them. The CDR3 is 11 residues long. Germline loops: CDR1 SGHTA, CDR2 FQGNSA. The CDR3 reads CASSTLGEQYF. In DNA, the CDR3 is TGTGCCAGCAGCACACTTGGGGAGCAGTACTTC.

This sequence joins TRBV7-2 and TRBJ2-4; weak D call: TRBD1 (6 bases). Trimming removed 8 bases from V and 0 bases from J, with 14 bases in between. The CDR3 is made up of 15 amino acids. CDR1 is SGHTA and CDR2 is FQGNSA in the germline V gene. This CDR3 reads CASGTRELAKNIQYF. Written as DNA, the CDR3 is TGTGCCAGCGGGACAAGGGAACTAGCCAAAAACATTCAGTACTTC. Using reference TRBV7-2 and TRBJ2-4 for the parts outside the CDR3, the full variable domain is GAGVSQSPSNKVTEKGKDVELRCDPISGHTALYWYRQSLGQGLEFLIYFQGNSAPDKSGLPSDRFSAERTGGSVSTLTIQRTQQEDSAVYLCASGTRELAKNIQYFGAGTRLSVL.

The V and J genes are TRBV10-3 and TRBJ1-2; 9 bases are shared with TRBD1. Germline loops: CDR1 ENHRY, CDR2 SYGVKD. After removal of 3 bases from V and 5 bases from J, the junction contained 16 bases not matched to a gene. This CDR3 contains 18 residues. CDR3: CAISDLPTGQGSKYGYTF. The CDR3 DNA follows: TGTGCCATCAGTGATCTACCCACAGGACAGGGGAGCAAGTATGGCTACACCTTC.

A single count supports this clonotype. CDR3 in amino acids: CASSQDPLAGAETQYF. The CDR3 bases are TGCGCCAGCAGCCAAGATCCCCTAGCGGGGGCGGAGACCCAGTACTTC. The V and J genes are TRBV4-3 and TRBJ2-5; 10 bases fit TRBD2. Germline CDR1 reads LGHNA; CDR2 reads YSLEER. With 0 bases clipped from V and 5 bases from J, the junction kept 6 bases outside the gene matches. The CDR3 runs to 16 residues.

This clonotype appeared a single time. The gene calls are TRBV5-6 and TRBJ1-5; D is unclear. The CDR3 contains 15 residues. Looked up from germline, CDR1 is SGHDT and CDR2 is YYEEEE. Trimming shortened V by 1 base and J by 0 bases, and 8 bases separated the two germline ends. In nucleotides, the CDR3 is TGTGCCAGCAGCTTGAGGTCTCTTAGCAATCAGCCCCAGCATTTT. Protein sequence: CASSLRSLSNQPQHF.